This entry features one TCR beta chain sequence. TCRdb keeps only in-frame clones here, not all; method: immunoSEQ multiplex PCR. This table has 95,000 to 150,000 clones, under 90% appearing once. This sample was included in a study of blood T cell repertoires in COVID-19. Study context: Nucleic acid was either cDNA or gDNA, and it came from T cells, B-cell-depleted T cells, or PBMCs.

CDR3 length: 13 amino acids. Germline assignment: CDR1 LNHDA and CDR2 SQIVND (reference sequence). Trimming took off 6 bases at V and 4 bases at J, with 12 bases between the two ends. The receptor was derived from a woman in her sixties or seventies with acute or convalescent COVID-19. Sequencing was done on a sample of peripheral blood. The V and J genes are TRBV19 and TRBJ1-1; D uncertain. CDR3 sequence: CASSVEVGTEAFF. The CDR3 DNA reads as TGTGCCAGTAGCGTCGAGGTGGGCACTGAAGCTTTCTTT.